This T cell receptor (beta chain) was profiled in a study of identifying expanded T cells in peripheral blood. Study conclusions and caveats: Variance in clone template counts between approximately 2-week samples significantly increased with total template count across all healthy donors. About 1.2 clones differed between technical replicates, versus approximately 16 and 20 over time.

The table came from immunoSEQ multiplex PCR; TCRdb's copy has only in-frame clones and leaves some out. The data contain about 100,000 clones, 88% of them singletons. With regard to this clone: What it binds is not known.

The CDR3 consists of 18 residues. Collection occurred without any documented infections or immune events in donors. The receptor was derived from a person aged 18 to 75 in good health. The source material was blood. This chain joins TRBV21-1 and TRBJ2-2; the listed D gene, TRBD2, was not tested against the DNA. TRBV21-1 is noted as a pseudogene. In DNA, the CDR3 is TGTGCCAGCAGCAAAGAGGGCCTTAGCGGGAGTGACACCGGGGAGCTGTTTTTT. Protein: CASSKEGLSGSDTGELFF.